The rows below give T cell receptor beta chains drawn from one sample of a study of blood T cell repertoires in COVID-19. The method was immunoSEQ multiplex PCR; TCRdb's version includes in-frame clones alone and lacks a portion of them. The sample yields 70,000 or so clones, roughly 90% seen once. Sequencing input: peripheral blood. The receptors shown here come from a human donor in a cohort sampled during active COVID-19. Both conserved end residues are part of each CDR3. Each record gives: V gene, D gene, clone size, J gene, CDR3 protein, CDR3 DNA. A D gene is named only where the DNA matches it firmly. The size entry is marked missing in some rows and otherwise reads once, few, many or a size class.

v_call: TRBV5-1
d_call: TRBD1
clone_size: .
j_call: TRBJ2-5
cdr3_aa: CASSLGWATGTGYETQYF
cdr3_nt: TGCGCCAGCAGCTTGGGCTGGGCTACCGGGACAGGGTACGAGACCCAGTACTTC

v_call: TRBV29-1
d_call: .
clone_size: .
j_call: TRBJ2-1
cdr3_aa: CSVVRGYNEQFF
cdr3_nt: TGCAGCGTTGTGAGGGGGTACAATGAGCAGTTCTTC

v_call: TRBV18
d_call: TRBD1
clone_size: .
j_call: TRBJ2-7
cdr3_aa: CASSPPAGDRYEQYF
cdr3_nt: TGTGCCAGCTCACCACCGGCAGGGGACAGGTACGAGCAGTACTTC

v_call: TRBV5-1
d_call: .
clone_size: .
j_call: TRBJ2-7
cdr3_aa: CASSPARGFEQYF
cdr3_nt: TGCGCCAGCAGCCCGGCGCGGGGTTTCGAGCAGTACTTC

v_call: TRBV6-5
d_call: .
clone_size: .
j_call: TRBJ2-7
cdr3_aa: CASSYSWTAHEQYF
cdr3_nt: TGTGCCAGCAGTTACTCCTGGACAGCGCACGAGCAGTACTTC

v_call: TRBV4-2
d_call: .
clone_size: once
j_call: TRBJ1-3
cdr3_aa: CASSQEGTESGNTIYF
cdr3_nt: TGTGCCAGCAGCCAAGAAGGCACGGAGTCTGGAAACACCATATATTTT

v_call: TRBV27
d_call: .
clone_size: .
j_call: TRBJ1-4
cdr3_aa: CASSLKPLRSNEKLFF
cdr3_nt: TGTGCCAGCAGTTTAAAACCGCTACGATCTAATGAAAAACTGTTTTTT

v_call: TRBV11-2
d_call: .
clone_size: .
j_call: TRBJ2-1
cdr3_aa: CASSLSGSGRRPFNEQFF
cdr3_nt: TGTGCCAGCAGCTTATCCGGTTCGGGGAGGAGACCTTTCAATGAGCAGTTCTTC

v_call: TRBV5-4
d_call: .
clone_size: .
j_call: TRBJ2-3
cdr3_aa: CASSLAGTDTQYF
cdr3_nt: TGTGCCAGCAGCTTGGCCGGCACAGATACGCAGTATTTT

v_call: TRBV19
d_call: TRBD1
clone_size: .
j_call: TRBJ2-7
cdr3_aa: CASRSVAGGPYEQYF
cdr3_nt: TGTGCCAGTAGATCGGTGGCAGGGGGCCCCTACGAGCAGTACTTC

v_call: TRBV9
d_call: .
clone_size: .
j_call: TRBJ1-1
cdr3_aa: CASSVGWGPTEAFF
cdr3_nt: TGTGCCAGCAGCGTAGGGTGGGGGCCAACTGAAGCTTTCTTT

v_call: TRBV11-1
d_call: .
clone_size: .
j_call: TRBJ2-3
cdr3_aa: CASSPSTDTQYF
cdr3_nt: TGTGCCAGCAGCCCTAGCACAGATACGCAGTATTTT

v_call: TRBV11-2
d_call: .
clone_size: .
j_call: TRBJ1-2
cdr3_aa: CASSSTANYGYTF
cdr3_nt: TGTGCCAGCAGCTCGACAGCTAACTATGGCTACACCTTC

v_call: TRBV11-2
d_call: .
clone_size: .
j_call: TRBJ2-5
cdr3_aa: CASSSGPAEETQYF
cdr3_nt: TGTGCCAGCAGCTCCGGCCCGGCGGAAGAGACCCAGTACTTC

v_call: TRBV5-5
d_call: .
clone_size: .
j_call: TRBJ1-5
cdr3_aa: CASSLAGDNQPQHF
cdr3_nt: TGTGCCAGCAGCTTGGCAGGGGACAATCAGCCCCAGCATTTT

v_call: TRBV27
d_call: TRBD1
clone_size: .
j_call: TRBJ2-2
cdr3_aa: CASSLRQGRNTGELFF
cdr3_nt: TGTGCCAGCAGTCTACGACAGGGGCGGAACACCGGGGAGCTGTTTTTT

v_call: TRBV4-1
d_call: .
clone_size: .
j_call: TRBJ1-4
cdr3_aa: CASSQGWTEAEKLFF
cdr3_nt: TGCGCCAGCAGCCAAGGGTGGACAGAGGCTGAAAAACTGTTTTTT

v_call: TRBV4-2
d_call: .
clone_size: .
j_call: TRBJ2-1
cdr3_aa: CASRPGLLNEQFF
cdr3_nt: TGTGCCAGCAGACCCGGACTGTTAAATGAGCAGTTCTTC

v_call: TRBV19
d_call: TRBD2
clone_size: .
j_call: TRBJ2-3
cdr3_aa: CASSMMAGGGADTQYF
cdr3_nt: TGTGCCAGTAGTATGATGGCGGGAGGAGGGGCAGATACGCAGTATTTT

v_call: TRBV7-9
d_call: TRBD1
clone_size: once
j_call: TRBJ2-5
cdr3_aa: CASSIGTGTQYF
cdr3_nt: TGTGCCAGCAGCATCGGGACAGGGACCCAGTACTTC

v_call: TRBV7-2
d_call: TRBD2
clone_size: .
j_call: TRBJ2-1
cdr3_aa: CASSLAGGVYNEQFF
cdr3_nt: TGTGCCAGCAGCTTGGCGGGAGGGGTCTACAATGAGCAGTTCTTC

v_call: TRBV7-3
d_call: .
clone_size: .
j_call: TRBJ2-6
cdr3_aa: CASSLGSGANVLTF
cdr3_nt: TGTGCCAGCAGTCTAGGCTCTGGGGCCAACGTCCTGACTTTC

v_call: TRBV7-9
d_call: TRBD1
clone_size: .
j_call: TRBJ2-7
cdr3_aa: CASSDRRDSSYEQYF
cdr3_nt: TGTGCCAGCAGCGACCGCCGGGACAGCTCCTACGAGCAGTACTTC

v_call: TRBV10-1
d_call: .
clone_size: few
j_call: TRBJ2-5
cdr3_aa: CASSESPAPQRQETQYF
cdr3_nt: TGCGCCAGCAGTGAGTCCCCCGCCCCCCAGCGGCAAGAGACCCAGTACTTC

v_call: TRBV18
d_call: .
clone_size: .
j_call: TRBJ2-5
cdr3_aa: CASSGSGVTETQYF
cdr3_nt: TGTGCCAGCTCAGGATCGGGAGTTACGGAGACCCAGTACTTC

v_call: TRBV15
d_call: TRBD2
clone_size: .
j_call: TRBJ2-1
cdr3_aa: CATSSSGASSYNEQFF
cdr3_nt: TGTGCCACCAGCAGTAGCGGGGCCAGCTCCTACAATGAGCAGTTCTTC

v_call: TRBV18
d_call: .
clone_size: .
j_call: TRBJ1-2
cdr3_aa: CASSQDSSYGYTF
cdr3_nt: TGTGCCAGCTCACAGGACAGTTCCTATGGCTACACCTTC

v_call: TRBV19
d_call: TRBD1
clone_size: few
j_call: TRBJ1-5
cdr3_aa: CASSRGQGLIQPQHF
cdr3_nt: TGTGCCAGTAGTCGTGGACAGGGATTAATTCAGCCCCAGCATTTT

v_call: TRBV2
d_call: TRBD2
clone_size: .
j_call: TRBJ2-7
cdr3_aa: CASSWTSGSEEQYF
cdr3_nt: TGTGCCAGCAGCTGGACTAGCGGGAGTGAAGAGCAGTACTTC

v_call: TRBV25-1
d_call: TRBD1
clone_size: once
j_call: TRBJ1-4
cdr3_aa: CASSESGDRGLEKLFF
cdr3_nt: TGTGCCAGCAGTGAATCTGGGGACAGGGGGCTTGAAAAACTGTTTTTT

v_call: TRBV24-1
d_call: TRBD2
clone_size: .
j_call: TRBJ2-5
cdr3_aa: CATSDASGAVRTQYF
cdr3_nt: TGTGCCACCAGTGATGCTAGCGGAGCCGTCCGGACCCAGTACTTC

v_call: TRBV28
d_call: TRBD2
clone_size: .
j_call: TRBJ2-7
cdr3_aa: CASDSPGTSPYEQYF
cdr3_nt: TGTGCCAGCGACTCCCCCGGGACTAGCCCTTACGAGCAGTACTTC

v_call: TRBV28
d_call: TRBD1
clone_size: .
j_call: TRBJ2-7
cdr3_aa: CASATGVGSYEQYF
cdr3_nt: TGTGCCAGCGCGACAGGGGTTGGGTCCTACGAGCAGTACTTC

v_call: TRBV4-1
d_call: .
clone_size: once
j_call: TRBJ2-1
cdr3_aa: CASSQNRDREQFF
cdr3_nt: TGCGCCAGCAGCCAAAACAGGGACCGGGAGCAGTTCTTC

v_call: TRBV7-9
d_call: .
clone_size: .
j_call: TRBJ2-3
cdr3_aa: CASSLEGSTDTQYF
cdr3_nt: TGTGCCAGCAGCTTGGAGGGAAGCACAGATACGCAGTATTTT

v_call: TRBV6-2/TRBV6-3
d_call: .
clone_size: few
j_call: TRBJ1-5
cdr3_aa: CASSVSNQPQHF
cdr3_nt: TGTGCCAGCAGTGTAAGCAATCAGCCCCAGCATTTT

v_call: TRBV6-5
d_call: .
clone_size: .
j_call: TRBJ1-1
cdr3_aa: CASSYSQGAGTEAFF
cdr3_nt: TGTGCCAGCAGTTACTCTCAAGGGGCCGGCACTGAAGCTTTCTTT